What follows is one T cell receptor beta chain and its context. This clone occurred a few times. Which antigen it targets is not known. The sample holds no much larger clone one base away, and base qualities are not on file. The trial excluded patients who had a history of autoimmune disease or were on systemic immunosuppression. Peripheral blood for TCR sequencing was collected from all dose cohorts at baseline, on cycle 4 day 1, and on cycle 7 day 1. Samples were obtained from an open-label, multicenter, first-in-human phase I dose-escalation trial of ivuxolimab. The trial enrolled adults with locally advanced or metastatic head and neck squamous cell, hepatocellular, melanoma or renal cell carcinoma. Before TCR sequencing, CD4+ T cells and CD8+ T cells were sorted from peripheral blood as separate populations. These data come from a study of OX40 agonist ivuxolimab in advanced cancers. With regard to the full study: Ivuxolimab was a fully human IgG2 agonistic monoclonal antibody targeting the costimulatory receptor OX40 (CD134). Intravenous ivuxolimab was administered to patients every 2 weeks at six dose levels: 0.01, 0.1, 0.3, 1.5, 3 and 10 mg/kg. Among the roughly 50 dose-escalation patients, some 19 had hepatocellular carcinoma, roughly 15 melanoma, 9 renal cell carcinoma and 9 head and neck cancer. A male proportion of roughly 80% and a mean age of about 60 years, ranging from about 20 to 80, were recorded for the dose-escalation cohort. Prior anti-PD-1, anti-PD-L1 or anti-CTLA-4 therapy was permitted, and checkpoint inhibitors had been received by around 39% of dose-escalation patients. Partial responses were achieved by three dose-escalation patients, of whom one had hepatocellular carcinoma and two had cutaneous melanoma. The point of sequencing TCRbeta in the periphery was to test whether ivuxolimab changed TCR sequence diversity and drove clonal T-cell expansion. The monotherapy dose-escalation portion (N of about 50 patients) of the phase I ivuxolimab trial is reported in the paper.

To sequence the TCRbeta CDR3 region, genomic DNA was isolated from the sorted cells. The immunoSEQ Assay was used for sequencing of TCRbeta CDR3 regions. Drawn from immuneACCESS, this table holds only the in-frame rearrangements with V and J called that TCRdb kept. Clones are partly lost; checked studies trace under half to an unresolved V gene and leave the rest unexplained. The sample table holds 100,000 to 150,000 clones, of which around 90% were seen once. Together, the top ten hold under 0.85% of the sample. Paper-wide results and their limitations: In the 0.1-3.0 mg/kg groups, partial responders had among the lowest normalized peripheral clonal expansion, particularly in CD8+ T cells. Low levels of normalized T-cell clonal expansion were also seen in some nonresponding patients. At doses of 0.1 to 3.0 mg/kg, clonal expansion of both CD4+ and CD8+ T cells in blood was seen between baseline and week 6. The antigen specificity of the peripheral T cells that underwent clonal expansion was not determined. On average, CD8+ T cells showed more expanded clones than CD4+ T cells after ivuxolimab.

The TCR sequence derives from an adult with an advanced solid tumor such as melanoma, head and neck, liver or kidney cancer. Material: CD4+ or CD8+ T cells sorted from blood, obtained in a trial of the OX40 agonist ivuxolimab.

The sequenced DNA is TGTGCCAGCAGTTACGGGGACAGGGACACCGGGGAGCTGTTTTTT. Its protein product is CASSYGDRDTGELFF. The chain is made from TRBV6-5 and TRBJ2-2; TRBD1 fits 9 bases in the junction. V is pruned by 2 bases and J by 3 bases, leaving 1 base of the junction without a gene match. The CDR3 sequence holds 15 residues, the cysteine and phenylalanine included. Of the read, only the CDR3 DNA is kept; its 45 bases are in frame from base 1. The germline V gene encodes CDR1 MNHEY and CDR2 SVGAGI.